One and the same sample provided the 20 T cell receptor beta chains below, sequenced in a study of OX40 agonist ivuxolimab in advanced cancers. Clones were sequenced by immunoSEQ multiplex PCR, and TCRdb holds only the in-frame ones, with some missing. Of about 100,000 clones in the sample, roughly 90% were seen once. This specimen consisted of CD4+ or CD8+ T cells sorted from blood, obtained in a trial of the OX40 agonist ivuxolimab. These receptor sequences come from an adult with an advanced solid tumor such as melanoma, head and neck, liver or kidney cancer.

The rearrangement links TRBV19 to TRBJ2-7; 9 positions match TRBD1. Germline V gives CDR1 LNHDA, CDR2 SQIVND (reference sequence). The CDR3 consists of 18 residues. The V and J ends lost 3 bases and 5 bases, in that order; junction bases with no gene match: 17. The CDR3 DNA follows: TGTGCCAGTAGTATTCTTCAGATCGTGGGACAGGGATCCCACGAGCAGTACTTC. Its protein is CASSILQIVGQGSHEQYF.

The J gene is TRBJ2-5, the V gene TRBV11-2; TRBD2 is a possible D gene (6 bases). V lost 3 bases to trimming and J lost 5 bases, with 16 bases between them. The CDR3 contains 15 residues. Germline CDR1 SGHAT, CDR2 FQNNGV. Written as DNA, the CDR3 is TGTGCCAGCAGCTTGGGCCGGCTAGCGAAGGAGACCCAGTACTTC. This translates into CASSLGRLAKETQYF.

The V call is TRBV4-1, the J call TRBJ2-2, with 7 nucleotides matching TRBD1. The CDR3 has 16 residues. Unmatched junction bases numbered 9, after V lost 3 bases and J lost 5 bases. CDR1 is MGHRA and CDR2 is YSYEKL in the germline V gene. CDR3 DNA: TGCGCCAGCAGCCAGCCCGGGACAGACAAAACCGGGGAGCTGTTTTTT. This gives the protein CASSQPGTDKTGELFF.

The chain employs TRBV6-5 and TRBJ2-1; D assignment may be TRBD1 or TRBD2 (5 bases each). V lost 6 bases, J lost 5 bases, and 17 bases lay in between. The CDR3 has 15 amino acids. In germline, CDR1 is MNHEY, CDR2 SVGAGI. The CDR3: CASSASRDHNNEQFF. CDR3 nucleotide sequence: TGTGCCAGCAGCGCATCCCGGGACCATAACAATGAGCAGTTCTTC.

The chain is built from TRBV6-5 and TRBJ1-3; D possibly corresponds to TRBD1 (5 bases). CDR1 is MNHEY and CDR2 is SVGAGI in the germline V gene. The CDR3 runs to 15 residues. The V and J ends lost 6 bases and 4 bases respectively, with 16 bases between them. The CDR3, as DNA: TGTGCCAGCAGCCTTGGAGGGGCAAGAGGAAACACCATATATTTT. Its protein is CASSLGGARGNTIYF.

The chain recombines TRBV12-5 with TRBJ1-2; possible D gene TRBD1, 5 bases. The CDR3 spans 16 residues. Germline CDR1 reads LGHNT; CDR2 reads FRNRAP. The V end lost 0 bases, the J end lost 6 bases, and 17 bases lay between the germline ends. The CDR3 sequence: CASGLVAGLGFDGYTF. CDR3 DNA: TGTGCTAGTGGTTTGGTAGCGGGGCTGGGATTCGATGGCTACACCTTC.

The chain employs TRBV12-5 and TRBJ2-5; perhaps TRBD2 as D (7 bases). CDR1 and CDR2 from the germline V gene are LGHNT and FRNRAP. The germline V and J ends were trimmed by 7 bases and 4 bases, with 19 bases remaining between them. The CDR3 contains 15 residues. CDR3 in amino acids: CASAPPGGRRETQYF. CDR3 sequence (DNA): TGTGCTAGTGCCCCCCCGGGGGGCAGGAGAGAGACCCAGTACTTC. The full variable domain, completed using reference TRBV12-5 and TRBJ2-5, is DARVTQTPRHKVTEMGQEVTMRCQPILGHNTVFWYRQTMMQGLELLAYFRNRAPLDDSGMPKDRFSAEMPDATLATLKIQPSEPRDSAVYFCASAPPGGRRETQYFGPGTRLLVL.

J is TRBJ1-1 and V is TRBV27; D perhaps matches TRBD1 (5 bases). CDR1 and CDR2 from the germline V gene are MNHEY and SMNVEV (reference sequence). V dropped 3 bases and J dropped 0 bases, with 11 bases sitting between them. The CDR3 covers 15 residues. The CDR3 here is CASSFSGRLNTEAFF. The CDR3 nucleotides read TGTGCCAGCAGTTTCTCGGGACGGCTGAACACTGAAGCTTTCTTT.

There are a few counts of this clone. This chain uses TRBV19 with TRBJ1-1; a possible D gene is TRBD1 (5 bases). Trimming pared 3 bases from V and 6 bases from J, leaving 11 bases between. The germline V gene encodes CDR1 LNHDA and CDR2 SQIVND (reference sequence). The CDR3 consists of 13 residues. The CDR3 nucleotides are TGTGCCAGTAGTATTCAGGGCTGGGCTGAAGCTTTCTTT. Translating it yields CASSIQGWAEAFF.

This sequence joins TRBV30 and TRBJ1-2; perhaps TRBD1 as D (5 bases). Trimming cost V 6 bases and J 6 bases, with 14 bases left between them. This CDR3 is 12 amino acids long. Per germline, CDR1 GTSNPN and CDR2 SVGIG (reference sequence). CDR3 sequence reads: CACPGLMHGYTF. In DNA form, the CDR3 reads TGTGCCTGCCCGGGACTTATGCATGGCTACACCTTC. The whole variable domain, filled in from reference TRBV30 and TRBJ1-2, reads SQTIHQWPATLVQPVGSPLSLECTVEGTSNPNLYWYRQAAGRGLQLLFYSVGIGQISSEVPQNLSASRPQDRQFILSSKKLLLSDSGFYLCACPGLMHGYTFGSGTRLTVV.

The chain carries TRBV6-1 and TRBJ2-7; 7 bases agree with TRBD2. CDR1 and CDR2 (germline): MNHNS, SASEGT. This CDR3 has 15 residues. Losses at the gene ends were 6 bases for V and 2 bases for J; bases not matched to a gene: 10. CDR3 amino acids: CASRARREVTYEQYF. CDR3 nucleotides: TGTGCCAGCAGAGCAAGACGGGAGGTGACCTACGAGCAGTACTTC.

The chain recombines TRBV7-2 with TRBJ2-3, with TRBD2 identical over 13 bases. The germline V gene encodes CDR1 SGHTA and CDR2 FQGNSA. The CDR3 runs 17 residues. The trim removed 4 bases at V and 2 bases at J, leaving 6 bases unmatched. The CDR3 sequence is CASSSGTSGTFTDTQYF. CDR3 bases: TGTGCCAGCAGCTCAGGGACTAGCGGGACTTTCACAGATACGCAGTATTTT.

This chain uses TRBV5-4 with TRBJ2-3; 9 bases line up with TRBD2. The trim removed 2 bases at V and 2 bases at J, leaving 3 bases unmatched. CDR3 length equals 15 residues. Germline CDR1 reads SGHNT; CDR2 reads YYREEE (reference sequence). The CDR3, as DNA: TGTGCCAGCAGCTTCAGCGGGGGGCACACAGATACGCAGTATTTT. This encodes CASSFSGGHTDTQYF.

The chain links TRBV2 to TRBJ1-5; possible D gene TRBD1, 5 bases. Germline V gives CDR1 SNHLY, CDR2 FYNNEI. The CDR3 has 13 residues. Trimming took 7 bases from V and 4 from J, leaving 11 bases between them. CDR3 nucleotide sequence: TGTGCCAGCATGGGGCAGGGTAATCAGCCCCAGCATTTT. Amino acid sequence: CASMGQGNQPQHF.

The V and J genes are TRBV6-1 and TRBJ2-7, with TRBD2 as a possible D gene (6 bases). The CDR3 runs to 15 residues. V lost 6 bases and J lost 9, with 24 bases in between. CDR1 and CDR2 (germline): MNHNS, SASEGT. Here the CDR3 reads CASSRSGTSLSGQYF. The CDR3 nucleotides are TGTGCCAGCAGCCGTAGCGGAACTTCTTTAAGCGGGCAGTACTTC.

The J gene is TRBJ2-5, the V gene TRBV19, with D perhaps TRBD2 (5 bases). The DNA end lines up better with TRBJ2-7; the J call may be wrong. The CDR3 is 14 residues long. Germline CDR1 and CDR2: LNHDA and SQIVND (reference sequence). The CDR3 spells CASSIDRGPYEQYF. CDR3 bases: TGTGCCAGTAGTATAGATCGGGGTCCCTACGAGCAGTACTTC.

About this clone: Its ends do not fully match the called genes, so a read error is possible. Other DNA sequences in this specimen translate into the identical CDR3. The chain has TRBV9 and TRBJ1-1; no clear D gene. Germline V gene data show CDR1 as SGDLS and CDR2 as YYNGEE. The CDR3 spans 15 residues. CDR3 DNA: TGTGCCAGCAGCGTACTAGGTAGTCTGAACACTGAAGCTTTCTTC. Translated, it gives CASSVLGSLNTEAFF.

V and J are TRBV7-9 and TRBJ2-3; TRBD2 might be the D (5 bases). The germline CDR1 and CDR2 sequences are SEHNR and FQNEAQ (reference sequence). Trimming pared 1 base from V and 6 bases from J, leaving 11 bases between. The CDR3 has 14 amino acids. The CDR3: CASSLVAGKDTQYF. In DNA, the CDR3 is TGTGCCAGCAGCTTAGTCGCGGGCAAGGATACGCAGTATTTT.

The chain uses TRBV4-1 and TRBJ2-5; 9 positions agree with TRBD2. The CDR3 runs to 16 residues. Losses at the gene ends were 0 bases for V and 4 bases for J; bases not matched to a gene: 6. Germline V gene sequence: CDR1 MGHRA, CDR2 YSYEKL. This CDR3 is CASSQEREGWGETQYF. CDR3 nucleotide sequence: TGCGCCAGCAGCCAAGAGCGGGAGGGTTGGGGAGAGACCCAGTACTTC.

The V gene is TRBV23-1, the J gene TRBJ2-1; 8 bases line up with TRBD2. TRBV23-1 is recorded as an ORF, its role being uncertain. CDR3 length: 16 residues. The junction had 9 bases not matched to a gene; V was cut back by 7 bases and J by 1 base. CDR3 sequence reads: CASNIESGSSYNEQFF. CDR3 nucleotide sequence: TGCGCCAGCAATATCGAAAGCGGGAGTTCCTACAATGAGCAGTTCTTC.